Included here is one T cell receptor beta chain sequence, with context. This CDR3 region has 15 residues. Germline CDR1 SGHRS, CDR2 YFSETQ. V lost 10 bases and J lost 1, with 18 bases in between. These data belong to a study of blood T cell repertoires in COVID-19. Source study methods: Estimated nucleated cell counts came from reference gene primer amplification. Assay used: immunoSEQ multiplex PCR; TCRdb lists only in-frame clones, some missing. The DNA gave D and trimming, while V, J and clone size come from that table. The repertoire holds 86,000 or so clones, 91% seen once, with roughly 2% in the top ten.

This clonotype was obtained from a woman aged 45-65 years in a cohort sampled during active COVID-19. The specimen was peripheral blood. The chain uses TRBV5-1 and TRBJ2-1; TRBD2 might be the D (6 bases). CDR3 loop: CASKTAGSSYNEQFF. The CDR3 coding sequence is TGCGCCTCCAAGACCGCGGGGTCATCCTACAATGAGCAGTTCTTC.